The 18 T cell receptor beta chains below all came from one sample that was sequenced in a study of T cells in localized non-small cell lung cancer. Profiled with immunoSEQ multiplex PCR; TCRdb holds only in-frame clones, not every one. The sample shows some 64,000 clones, roughly 76% of them seen only once. Sequencing used PBMCs, obtained before any cancer treatment. The receptors come from a man aged 40 to 69 with stage II lung adenocarcinoma.

J is TRBJ2-2 and V is TRBV12-5; the D is unclear. Germline loops: CDR1 LGHNT, CDR2 FRNRAP. This CDR3 comprises 12 residues. Trimming shortened V by 4 bases and J by 6 bases, and 6 bases separated the two germline ends. CDR3 nucleotide sequence: TGTGCTAGTGGTTCCCTCCCCGGGGAGCTGTTTTTT. Translation gives CASGSLPGELFF. Full variable domain (rest looked up from reference TRBV12-5 and TRBJ2-2): DARVTQTPRHKVTEMGQEVTMRCQPILGHNTVFWYRQTMMQGLELLAYFRNRAPLDDSGMPKDRFSAEMPDATLATLKIQPSEPRDSAVYFCASGSLPGELFFGEGSRLTVL.

This clone has only one observation. J is TRBJ2-1 and V is TRBV9, with TRBD1 matching over 7 bases. V trimming: 4 bases; J trimming: 4 bases; junction bases outside the gene matches: 8. CDR1 and CDR2 (germline): SGDLS, YYNGEE. CDR3 length equals 15 residues. The CDR3 loop is CASSTTGAEYNEQFF. The CDR3 DNA sequence: TGTGCCAGCAGCACAACAGGGGCTGAATACAATGAGCAGTTCTTC.

The chain combines TRBV7-9 with TRBJ2-7, with D possibly matching TRBD2 (6 bases). Trimming cost V 5 bases and J 5 bases, with 13 bases left between them. The CDR3 has 13 residues. CDR1 and CDR2 from the germline V gene are SEHNR and FQNEAQ (reference sequence). The CDR3 bases are TGTGCCAGCAGCCCCCCGGCGGGGAACGAGCAGTACTTC. This gives the protein CASSPPAGNEQYF.

The V call is TRBV19, the J call TRBJ2-1; 12 bases are a match to TRBD2. Germline values: CDR1 LNHDA, CDR2 SQIVND (reference sequence). This CDR3 has 19 amino acids. Trimming took 5 bases from V and 4 from J; bases not matched to a gene: 15. This CDR3 is CASSARRLAGANIYNEQFF. CDR3 DNA sequence: TGTGCCAGTAGTGCCCGGAGACTAGCGGGAGCCAATATTTACAATGAGCAGTTCTTC.

CDR3 residues: CASSTRHMTNEKLFF. The CDR3 coding sequence is TGTGCCAGTAGTACACGCCACATGACTAATGAAAAACTGTTTTTT. The genes are TRBV19 and TRBJ1-4; D gene uncertain. Looked up from germline, CDR1 is LNHDA and CDR2 is SQIVND (reference sequence). This CDR3 is 15 amino acids long. V lost 4 bases and J lost 2, with 11 bases in between.

This chain joins TRBV13 and TRBJ2-7, with 8 bases fitting TRBD2. The CDR3 has 14 residues. Germline V gene data show CDR1 as PRHDT and CDR2 as FYEKMQ (reference sequence). The ends lost 0 bases at V and 3 bases at J; junction bases unmatched: 1. DNA of the CDR3: TGTGCCAGCAGCTTAGGGACTAGCGACTACGAGCAGTACTTC. Translation: CASSLGTSDYEQYF.

Comments on this clone: The identical CDR3 is also encoded by other nucleotide sequences in the sample. J is TRBJ2-7 and V is TRBV18; D gene unclear. Germline CDR1 and CDR2: KGHSH and LQKENI. There are 12 residues in the CDR3. V lost 2 bases and J 5 bases, leaving 7 bases between the germline ends. CDR3 in amino acids: CASSPSGDEQYF. The DNA for the CDR3 is TGTGCCAGCTCACCATCGGGTGACGAGCAGTACTTC. Drawing the rest from reference TRBV18 and TRBJ2-7, the complete variable domain is NAGVMQNPRHLVRRRGQEARLRCSPMKGHSHVYWYRQLPEEGLKFMVYLQKENIIDESGMPKERFSAEFPKEGPSILRIQQVVRGDSAAYFCASSPSGDEQYFGPGTRLTVT.

The chain couples TRBV18 to TRBJ2-5; 10 bases align to TRBD2. CDR3 size: 16 residues. Trimming at V came to 1 base and at J to 2 bases, leaving 4 bases not matched to a gene. The germline CDR1 and CDR2 sequences are KGHSH and LQKENI. CDR3 sequence: CASSPRSSGGQETQYF. The CDR3 nucleotides are TGTGCCAGCTCACCACGATCTAGCGGGGGACAAGAGACCCAGTACTTC.

The chain employs TRBV4-1 and TRBJ1-1; 8 positions agree with TRBD1. The V and J ends lost 0 bases and 3 bases, in that order; junction bases with no gene match: 9. There are 17 residues in the CDR3. Germline V gives CDR1 MGHRA, CDR2 YSYEKL. The CDR3 DNA reads TGCGCCAGCAGCCAAGATCCCCCAGGACAGGGAGACACTGAAGCTTTCTTT. Its translation is CASSQDPPGQGDTEAFF.

V gene TRBV5-1 combines with J gene TRBJ1-1; TRBD1 matches at 9 bases. Germline V CDR1 and CDR2: SGHRS, YFSETQ. The junction had 3 bases not matched to a gene; V was cut back by 3 bases and J by 3 bases. The CDR3 runs 14 residues. As DNA, the CDR3 is TGCGCCAGCAGCTGGGACAGGGTTTACACTGAAGCTTTCTTT. Translated, it gives CASSWDRVYTEAFF.

This clone occurred once. V and J are TRBV6-5 and TRBJ2-1; possibly TRBD2 for D (6 bases). Per the germline V gene, CDR1 is MNHEY and CDR2 is SVGAGI. Trimming cost V 4 bases and J 4 bases, with 14 bases left between them. This CDR3 comprises 15 residues. The CDR3 DNA follows: TGTGCCAGCAGTTGGGGAGCGGGTGGGTACAATGAGCAGTTCTTC. Amino acid sequence: CASSWGAGGYNEQFF.

This clone turned up a few times. Other DNA sequences in the same sample also yield this CDR3. The gene calls are TRBV29-1 and TRBJ2-1; TRBD2 aligns across 7 bases. V gave up 5 bases and J gave up 9 bases; unmatched junction bases: 7. The CDR3 spans 12 residues. Germline CDR1 and CDR2: SQVTM and ANQGSEA. The CDR3 DNA reads as TGCAGCGTTCCGGGAGGTCCCAGTGAGCAGTTCTTC. This gives the protein CSVPGGPSEQFF.

The chain carries TRBV19 and TRBJ1-1; D gene unclear. Germline CDR1 reads LNHDA; CDR2 reads SQIVND (reference sequence). The CDR3 sequence is 11 residues long. V dropped 9 bases and J dropped 0 bases, with 5 bases sitting between them. In nucleotides, the CDR3 is TGTGCCAGCAACTTGAACACTGAAGCTTTCTTT. Translated: CASNLNTEAFF.

The gene calls are TRBV7-9 and TRBJ2-5; 9 bases agree with TRBD1. CDR1 is SEHNR, CDR2 FQNEAQ, per germline (reference sequence). The CDR3 runs 12 residues. Trimming at V came to 5 bases and at J to 10 bases, leaving 5 bases not matched to a gene. CDR3 region: CASSRTGVFQYF. CDR3 nucleotide sequence: TGTGCCAGCAGCCGGACAGGGGTATTCCAGTACTTC.

The V and J genes are TRBV7-2 and TRBJ1-2; D not resolved. Trimming pared 3 bases from V and 0 bases from J, leaving 20 bases between. The CDR3 is 18 residues long. Germline lookup yields CDR1 SGHTA and CDR2 FQGNSA. CDR3 DNA: TGTGCCAGCAGCTTGGCCCCGGGTCGCACGGGGACTAACTATGGCTACACCTTC. Translating it yields CASSLAPGRTGTNYGYTF.

The chain carries TRBV7-6 and TRBJ2-1; 8 nucleotides match TRBD1. The CDR3 runs 13 residues. The V segment lost 2 bases and the J segment 15 bases; nucleotides outside the gene matches: 9. Germline V gene lookup returns CDR1 SGHVS and CDR2 FNYEAQ. The CDR3, as DNA: TGTGCCAGCAGCTTAATCGACAGGGGCCCTCCGTTCTTC. Its protein product is CASSLIDRGPPFF.

The chain employs TRBV5-1 and TRBJ2-5; 7 nucleotides agree with TRBD1. Germline V gives CDR1 SGHRS, CDR2 YFSETQ. The CDR3 covers 14 residues. The V and J ends lost 3 bases and 0 bases, in that order; junction bases with no gene match: 2. In nucleotides, the CDR3 is TGCGCCAGCAGCTGGGACAGTCACCAAGAGACCCAGTACTTC. Amino acid sequence: CASSWDSHQETQYF.

The chain is built from TRBV11-2 and TRBJ1-5; D not resolved. CDR1 and CDR2 (germline): SGHAT, FQNNGV. This CDR3 has 17 amino acids. V lost 2 bases, J lost 0 bases, and 14 bases lay in between. CDR3 nucleotide sequence: TGTGCCAGCAGCTTAATTGGGGTCACATCTAGCAATCAGCCCCAGCATTTT. This translates into CASSLIGVTSSNQPQHF.